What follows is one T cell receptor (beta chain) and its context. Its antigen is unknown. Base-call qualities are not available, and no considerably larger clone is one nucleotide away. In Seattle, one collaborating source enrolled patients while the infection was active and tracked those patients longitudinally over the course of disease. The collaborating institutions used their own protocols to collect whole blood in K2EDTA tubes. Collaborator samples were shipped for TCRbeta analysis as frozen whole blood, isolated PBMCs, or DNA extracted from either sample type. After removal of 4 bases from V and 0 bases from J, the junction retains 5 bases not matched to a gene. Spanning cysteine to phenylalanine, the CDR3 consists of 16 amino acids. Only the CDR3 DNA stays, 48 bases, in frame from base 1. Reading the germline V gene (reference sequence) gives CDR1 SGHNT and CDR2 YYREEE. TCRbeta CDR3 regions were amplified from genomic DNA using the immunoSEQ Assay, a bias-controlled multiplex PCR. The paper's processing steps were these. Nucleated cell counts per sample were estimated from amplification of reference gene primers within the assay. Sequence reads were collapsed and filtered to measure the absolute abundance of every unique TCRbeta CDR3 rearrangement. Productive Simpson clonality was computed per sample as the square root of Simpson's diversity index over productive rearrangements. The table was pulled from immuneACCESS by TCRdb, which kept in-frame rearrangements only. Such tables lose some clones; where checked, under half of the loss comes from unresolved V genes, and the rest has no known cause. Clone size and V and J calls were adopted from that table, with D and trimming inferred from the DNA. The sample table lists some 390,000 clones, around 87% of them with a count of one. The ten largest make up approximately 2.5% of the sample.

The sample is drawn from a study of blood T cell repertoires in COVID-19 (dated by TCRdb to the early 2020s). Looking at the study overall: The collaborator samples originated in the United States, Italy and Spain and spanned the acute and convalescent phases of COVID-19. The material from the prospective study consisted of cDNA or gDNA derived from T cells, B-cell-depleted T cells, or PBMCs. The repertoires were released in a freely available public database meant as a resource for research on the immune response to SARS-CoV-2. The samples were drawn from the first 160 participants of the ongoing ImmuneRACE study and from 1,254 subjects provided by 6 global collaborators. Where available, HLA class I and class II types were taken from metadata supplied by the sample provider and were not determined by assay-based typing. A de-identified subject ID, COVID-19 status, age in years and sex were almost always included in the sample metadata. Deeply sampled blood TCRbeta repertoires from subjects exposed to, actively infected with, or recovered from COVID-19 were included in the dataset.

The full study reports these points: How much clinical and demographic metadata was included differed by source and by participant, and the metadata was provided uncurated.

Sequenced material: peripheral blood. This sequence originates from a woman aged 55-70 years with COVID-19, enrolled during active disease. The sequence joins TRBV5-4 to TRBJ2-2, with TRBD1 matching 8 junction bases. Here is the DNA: TGTGCCAGCAGCCCTACAGGGGGTGCGAACACCGGGGAGCTGTTTTTT. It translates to CASSPTGGANTGELFF. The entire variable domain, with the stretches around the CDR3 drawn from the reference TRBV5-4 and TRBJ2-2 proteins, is ETGVTQSPTHLIKTRGQQVTLRCSSQSGHNTVSWYQQALGQGPQFIFQYYREEENGRGNFPPRFSGLQFPNYSSELNVNALELDDSALYLCASSPTGGANTGELFFGEGSRLTVL.